These T cell receptor beta chains were read from a single sample in a study of control samples from healthy donors and cancer patients. Generated by immunoSEQ multiplex PCR, the TCRdb table keeps only in-frame clones and is missing some. The table has tens of thousands of clones, roughly 84% seen once. Sequencing was carried out using PBMCs. All receptors derive from a man between 65 and 85 years old with lung cancer. Both conserved end residues are part of each CDR3. Each record gives: J gene, D gene, clone size, V gene, CDR3 protein, CDR3 DNA. D genes are given only for firm matches. Clone sizes are given selectively: once, few, many, or a class where the clone is expanded.

TRBJ1-3	TRBD1	-	TRBV20-1	CSARGQGLAGNTIYF	TGCAGTGCTCGTGGACAGGGCCTAGCTGGAAACACCATATATTTT
TRBJ1-3	TRBD1	-	TRBV5-8	CASRAGTGYAGNTIYF	TGTGCCAGCCGAGCCGGGACAGGGTACGCTGGAAACACCATATATTTT
TRBJ1-3	TRBD1	-	TRBV30	CAGQGASGNTIYF	TGTGCCGGACAGGGGGCCTCTGGAAACACCATATATTTT
TRBJ1-4	-	-	TRBV2	CASSENQGHPEKLFF	TGTGCCAGCAGTGAAAACCAAGGACATCCTGAAAAACTGTTTTTT
TRBJ2-2	-	-	TRBV9	CASSEGSTGELFF	TGTGCCAGCAGCGAGGGGAGCACCGGGGAGCTGTTTTTT
TRBJ1-2	TRBD1	-	TRBV4-1	CASSLVDRETGGYTF	TGCGCCAGCAGCCTGGTGGACAGGGAGACGGGTGGCTACACCTTC
TRBJ1-4	-	few	TRBV5-1	CASSWDTTNEKLFF	TGCGCCAGCAGCTGGGACACAACTAATGAAAAACTGTTTTTT
TRBJ2-7	-	-	TRBV10-2	CASSMKGHSYEQYF	TGCGCCAGCAGTATGAAGGGCCACTCCTACGAGCAGTACTTC
TRBJ1-3	-	-	TRBV30	CAWSVGLQGNTIYF	TGTGCCTGGAGTGTAGGCTTACAGGGAAACACCATATATTTT
TRBJ2-3	-	-	TRBV18	CASSPTGNTDTQYF	TGTGCCAGCTCACCAACAGGGAACACAGATACGCAGTATTTT
TRBJ2-7	TRBD1	-	TRBV25-1	CASSDPGQGGNYEQYF	TGTGCCAGCAGTGACCCCGGACAGGGCGGGAACTACGAGCAGTACTTC
TRBJ2-2	-	once	TRBV6-6	CATLAGGFTGELFF	TGTGCCACTCTAGCCGGAGGGTTCACCGGGGAGCTGTTTTTT
TRBJ2-2	TRBD2	-	TRBV10-2	CATRTSDYTGELFF	TGCGCCACCCGGACTAGCGATTACACCGGGGAGCTGTTTTTT
TRBJ2-3	TRBD2	once	TRBV6-4	CASSGERGDTQYF	TGTGCCAGCAGTGGAGAGCGGGGCGATACGCAGTATTTT
TRBJ2-1	-	-	TRBV21-1	CASSSAGPNSSYNEQFF	TGTGCCAGCAGCAGCGCGGGTCCGAATTCCTCCTACAATGAGCAGTTCTTC
TRBJ1-1	TRBD1	few	TRBV11-2	CASSGLSGGGTEAFF	TGTGCCAGCAGCGGGCTGTCAGGGGGGGGCACTGAAGCTTTCTTT
TRBJ1-2	-	once	TRBV6-5	CASSRIQRNYGYTF	TGTGCCAGCAGTCGGATACAGAGAAACTATGGCTACACCTTC
TRBJ1-4	-	few	TRBV7-6	CASSSAETDNEKLFF	TGTGCCAGCAGCTCGGCAGAAACCGATAATGAAAAACTGTTTTTT
TRBJ1-1	TRBD1	-	TRBV6-5	CASRTGGNTEAFF	TGTGCCAGCAGGACAGGGGGGAACACTGAAGCTTTCTTT
TRBJ1-4	TRBD1	-	TRBV4-1	CASSQTGINEKLFF	TGCGCCAGCAGCCAGACAGGGATTAATGAAAAACTGTTTTTT
TRBJ2-1	-	-	TRBV5-6	CASSLRTYNEQFF	TGTGCCAGCAGCTTGCGCACTTACAATGAGCAGTTCTTC
TRBJ2-2	-	-	TRBV19	CASSISTGELFF	TGTGCCAGTAGTATCTCCACCGGGGAGCTGTTTTTT
TRBJ1-2	TRBD1	-	TRBV9	CASSVEDRAKYGYTF	TGTGCCAGCAGCGTAGAGGACAGGGCCAAGTATGGCTACACCTTC
TRBJ2-3	TRBD1	-	TRBV9	CASSVEWTGGFSTDTQYF	TGTGCCAGCAGCGTAGAATGGACAGGGGGCTTTAGCACAGATACGCAGTATTTT
TRBJ1-3	-	-	TRBV13	CASRYGTAGNTIYF	TGTGCCAGCAGGTATGGGACGGCTGGAAACACCATATATTTT
TRBJ2-1	-	-	TRBV27	CASSFGRSSYNEQFF	TGTGCCAGCAGTTTTGGCAGGAGCTCCTACAATGAGCAGTTCTTC
TRBJ1-1	-	-	TRBV7-8	CASSLGRAEAFF	TGTGCCAGCAGCTTAGGGCGGGCCGAAGCTTTCTTT
TRBJ2-7	-	-	TRBV4-1	CASSQVFGGSYEQYF	TGCGCCAGCAGCCAAGTGTTTGGGGGGTCCTACGAGCAGTACTTC
TRBJ2-4	-	-	TRBV30	CAWRRLGGAHIQYF	TGTGCCTGGAGGCGACTGGGGGGCGCTCACATTCAGTACTTC